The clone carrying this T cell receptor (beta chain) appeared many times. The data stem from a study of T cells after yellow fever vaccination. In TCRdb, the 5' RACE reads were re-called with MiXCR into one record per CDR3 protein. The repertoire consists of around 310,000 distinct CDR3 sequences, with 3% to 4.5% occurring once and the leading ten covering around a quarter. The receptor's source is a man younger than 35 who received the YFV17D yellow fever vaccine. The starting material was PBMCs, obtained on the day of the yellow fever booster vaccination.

In nucleotides, the CDR3 is TGTGCCAGCAGTCCTATGGCCGGTAAAGCTTTCTTT. Its translation: CASSPMAGKAFF. The V call is TRBV6-5, the J call TRBJ1-1; D is undetermined. Germline V gives CDR1 MNHEY, CDR2 SVGAGI. The V and J ends lost 5 bases and 9 bases respectively, with 13 bases between them. The CDR3 covers 12 residues.